This T cell receptor (beta chain) was profiled in a study of CD8 T cells in ankylosing spondylitis. Overall study findings and caveats: Peripheral blood held disease-linked clones only at relatively low frequency, and these were CD8+.

Scientists made TCR beta libraries using quantitative 5'-RACE with molecular barcodes. TCRdb recomputed calls from the 5' RACE reads with MiXCR, one row per CDR3 protein. Found here are 250,000 or so distinct CDR3 sequences, roughly a quarter of them singletons; the top ten hold around 0.64%. This clonotype showed up many times. What it binds is unknown. Sequenced sample: blood, either unsorted or a sorted T cell fraction (not recorded which). This clonotype was sampled from a male donor with ankylosing spondylitis or in good health (not recorded which).

The CDR3 DNA sequence: TGCAGTGCTATTCCCTCAGATAGATCGGGGTACGAGCAGTACTTC. Its translation: CSAIPSDRSGYEQYF. The rearrangement links TRBV20-1 to TRBJ2-7, with D perhaps matching TRBD2 (5 bases). CDR3 length: 15 residues. The V end lost 4 bases, the J end lost 4 bases, and 20 bases lay between the germline ends. Germline V gives CDR1 DFQATT, CDR2 SNEGSKA (reference sequence).